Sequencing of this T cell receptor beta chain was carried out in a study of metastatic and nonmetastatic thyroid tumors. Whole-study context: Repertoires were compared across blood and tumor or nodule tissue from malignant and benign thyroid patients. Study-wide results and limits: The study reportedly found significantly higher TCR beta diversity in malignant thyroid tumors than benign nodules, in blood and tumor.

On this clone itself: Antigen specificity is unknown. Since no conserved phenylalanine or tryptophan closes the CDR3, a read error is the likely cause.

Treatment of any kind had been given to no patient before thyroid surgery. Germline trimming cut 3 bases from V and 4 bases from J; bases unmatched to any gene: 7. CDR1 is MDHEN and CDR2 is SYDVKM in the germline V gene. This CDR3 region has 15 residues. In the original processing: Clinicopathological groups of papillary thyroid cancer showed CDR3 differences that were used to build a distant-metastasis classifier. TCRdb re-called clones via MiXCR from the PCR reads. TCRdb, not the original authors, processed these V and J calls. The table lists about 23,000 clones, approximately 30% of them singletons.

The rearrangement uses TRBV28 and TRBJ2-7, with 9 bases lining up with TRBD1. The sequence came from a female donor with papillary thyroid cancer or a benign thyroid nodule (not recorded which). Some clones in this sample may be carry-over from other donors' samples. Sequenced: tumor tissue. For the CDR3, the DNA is TGTGCCAGCAGTTTTTTTGGGACAGGGTTTTACGAGCAGTACCTA. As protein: CASSFFGTGFYEQYL.